These 7 T cell receptor beta chains share one sample of origin, sequenced in a study of T cells after yellow fever vaccination. TCRdb analysed the 5' RACE reads with MiXCR anew, one entry per CDR3 protein. Among under 200,000 distinct CDR3 sequences listed, approximately 11% were seen once. Specimen: CD8+ T cells sorted from PBMCs, collected 15 days after the yellow fever booster vaccination. The receptors here all came from a man between 18 and 29 years old who received the YFV17D yellow fever vaccine.

The genes are TRBV5-1 and TRBJ1-1; D unclear. Germline lookup yields CDR1 SGHRS and CDR2 YFSETQ. This CDR3 spans 15 amino acids. The V end was cut by 4 bases, the J end by 6 bases, with 19 bases between. As DNA, the CDR3 is TGCGCCAGCAGCGTCGGGATCCTCGGTAAATCTGAAGCTTTCTTT. This translates into CASSVGILGKSEAFF.

J is TRBJ2-3 and V is TRBV29-1; 9 bases are shared with TRBD2. This CDR3 is 16 amino acids long. J gave up 0 bases and V 4 bases, and 8 bases lay outside the gene matches. The germline CDR1 and CDR2 sequences are SQVTM and ANQGSEA. DNA of the CDR3: TGCAGCGTTGGAGCGGGGGGCCGACATAGCACAGATACGCAGTATTTT. Its translation is CSVGAGGRHSTDTQYF.

The V call is TRBV5-5, the J call TRBJ2-1; D is undetermined. Germline V lookup: CDR1 SGHKS, CDR2 YYEKEE (reference sequence). V lost 0 bases to trimming and J lost 7 bases, with 11 bases between them. This CDR3 contains 14 residues. This CDR3 reads CASSLAARSNEQFF. CDR3 coding DNA: TGTGCCAGCAGCTTGGCAGCTCGGTCGAATGAGCAGTTCTTC.

V and J are TRBV5-5 and TRBJ2-7; TRBD1 agrees at 9 bases. CDR3 length: 15 amino acids. Germline values: CDR1 SGHKS, CDR2 YYEKEE (reference sequence). Germline trimming cut 4 bases from V and 2 bases from J; bases unmatched to any gene: 7. CDR3: CASSPTGGITYEQYF. CDR3 DNA sequence: TGTGCCAGCAGCCCGACAGGGGGGATCACCTACGAGCAGTACTTC.

Ten or more counts support this clonotype. This sequence joins TRBV29-1 and TRBJ2-2; D uncertain. V lost 8 bases and J 7 bases, leaving 14 bases between the germline ends. The length of the CDR3 is 12 residues. The germline gives CDR1 SQVTM, CDR2 ANQGSEA. In DNA, the CDR3 is TGCAGCACACTGCAGATAAGCGGGGAGCTGTTTTTT. Its translation: CSTLQISGELFF.

This clonotype occurred a few times. CDR3 region: CASSYSDRVNQPQHF. The CDR3 region has the DNA TGTGCCAGCAGTTACTCGGACCGCGTTAATCAGCCCCAGCATTTT. The V call is TRBV6-6, the J call TRBJ1-5; no firm D call. Germline CDR1 is MNHNY and CDR2 is SVGAGI (reference sequence). V was clipped by 0 bases and J by 4 bases, with 10 bases between them. The CDR3 is 15 residues long.

As DNA, the CDR3 is TGCGCCAGCAGCCACCTCGGGACGGATAGCTACGAGCAGTACTTC. Its protein is CASSHLGTDSYEQYF. The rearrangement uses TRBV4-1 and TRBJ2-7, with D perhaps matching TRBD1 or TRBD2 (5 bases each). Germline assignment: CDR1 MGHRA and CDR2 YSYEKL. This CDR3 is built from 15 residues. Trimming removed 3 bases at V and 3 bases at J, with 15 bases between.